The entry that follows covers one T cell receptor beta chain sequence. What antigen it recognizes has not been identified. It has no much larger one-base neighbor in the sample; base qualities were not kept. The CDR3 runs 17 residues from the cysteine to the phenylalanine. The read is trimmed to its CDR3 DNA, 51 bases read in frame from base 1. CDR1 and CDR2 (SGHNT, YYREEE) derive from the germline V gene (reference sequence). The trim is 0 bases for V and 0 bases for J, with a gap of 13 bases between the germline ends. Read against the paper, the sample's treatment or condition label means: live attenuated yellow fever vaccine strain. At each blood-draw timepoint, two biological replicates of bulk PBMCs were collected. PBMCs were isolated from peripheral blood using a standard Ficoll-Paque protocol. TriZol was used to extract RNA from bulk PBMCs, CD4 and CD8 fractions, and dextramer-positive and dextramer-negative fractions.

Synthesis of TCR cDNA relied on 5'RACE template switching, a step that introduced a universal primer site along with unique molecular identifiers. Priming of cDNA synthesis was performed from both the TCR alpha and TCR beta constant segments. Library amplification involved two PCR steps, and the second step added sample barcodes and sequencing adapters. Sequencing of libraries was done on Illumina HiSeq 2500 (2x100 bp) or NovaSeq (2x150 bp). Turning to the authors' computational methods: Reads were demultiplexed and collapsed into UMI consensus sequences with MIGEC, and V(D)J alignment was performed with MiXCR. Clonotypes responding to the vaccine were identified with edgeR on replicate PBMC samples, with the criteria of FDR below 0.01 and a log2 fold change above 5 up to day 15. Each bulk clonotype was labeled CD4 or CD8 based on which sequenced repertoire, CD4 or CD8, contained the clonotype at higher abundance. TCRdb ran its own pipeline on the public reads, namely fastp trimming at Q25 and MiXCR clone calling, and kept in-frame beta chains. Rows merge per CDR3 protein into single entries with the most common DNA and genes. Here the V and J calls rest on TCRdb's processing, not on the authors' analysis. The sample table lists about 580,000 distinct CDR3 sequences, roughly 17% of them with a count of one. The ten largest clones add up to 15% to 20% of the sample.

This entry comes from a study of T cells after yellow fever vaccination (dated 2019 in TCRdb). Turning to the overall study: The SMART-Seq v4 Ultra Low Input RNA kit was used to prepare libraries from fractions with low cell numbers. Two healthy male donors, one aged 18 to 29 and one aged 30 to 40 years, made up the cohort. Blood samples were taken at several timepoints before and after primary and secondary immunization, and bulk PBMC replicates and cell subsets were isolated. To track T-cell clones before and after primary and booster YFV17D yellow fever vaccination, bulk TCR alpha and beta repertoires were sequenced longitudinally.

What the work shows at the level of the full study, not this receptor alone: The study included only two donors, which limits how far the findings can be generalized. FACS-sorted repertoires could contain abundant contaminating clonotypes from the bulk population, so computational filtering was required. The secondary T-cell response was found to be weaker but faster than the primary response, with a peak reached on day 5 rather than on day 15. Most clones expanded after primary vaccination (around 96% of CD4 and 88% of CD8) were re-detected after the booster, suggesting that broad memory maintenance occurred. A small fraction of clonotypes showed up in both the CD4 and CD8 compartments, probably as a result of convergent recombination.

The chain was built from TRBV5-4 and TRBJ1-3; no D gene call is confident. This TCR came from a man aged 18 to 35 who received the YFV17D yellow fever vaccine. Here the sequenced sample was PBMCs, taken 4 to 6 days after the first yellow fever vaccination. The CDR3 region reads CASSLASPDCSGNTIYF. The sequence in DNA is TGTGCCAGCAGCTTGGCCTCTCCGGACTGCTCTGGAAACACCATATATTTT. Here the CDR3 is joined to the reference TRBV5-4 and TRBJ1-3 genes, and the full variable domain is: ETGVTQSPTHLIKTRGQQVTLRCSSQSGHNTVSWYQQALGQGPQFIFQYYREEENGRGNFPPRFSGLQFPNYSSELNVNALELDDSALYLCASSLASPDCSGNTIYFGEGSWLTVV.